The clone carrying this T cell receptor (beta chain) was counted a few times. The CDR3 loop spans 14 amino acids. Per germline, CDR1 MDHEN and CDR2 SYDVKM. Losses at the gene ends were 5 bases for V and 9 bases for J; bases not matched to a gene: 7. Clinical history reported by participants formed the basis on which cohorts were assigned. Recovered status in Cohort 3 required two negative PCRs, clearance, or symptom resolution. The data originate from a study of blood T cell repertoires in COVID-19. Study overall: Sources were T cells, B-cell-depleted T cells, or PBMCs; the material itself was cDNA or gDNA.

Method: immunoSEQ multiplex PCR; TCRdb's copy keeps in-frame clones and lacks some. The sample holds about 160,000 clones, roughly 83% seen once. Sequenced: PBMCs or T cells enriched from blood (not recorded which). The source of this sequence is a woman in her 50s who had recovered from COVID-19. The J gene is TRBJ2-1, the V gene TRBV28, with 10 bases matching TRBD2. The chain's CDR3 is CASSPPGLAAEQFF. CDR3 sequence (DNA): TGTGCCAGCAGTCCCCCCGGACTAGCGGCTGAGCAGTTCTTC.